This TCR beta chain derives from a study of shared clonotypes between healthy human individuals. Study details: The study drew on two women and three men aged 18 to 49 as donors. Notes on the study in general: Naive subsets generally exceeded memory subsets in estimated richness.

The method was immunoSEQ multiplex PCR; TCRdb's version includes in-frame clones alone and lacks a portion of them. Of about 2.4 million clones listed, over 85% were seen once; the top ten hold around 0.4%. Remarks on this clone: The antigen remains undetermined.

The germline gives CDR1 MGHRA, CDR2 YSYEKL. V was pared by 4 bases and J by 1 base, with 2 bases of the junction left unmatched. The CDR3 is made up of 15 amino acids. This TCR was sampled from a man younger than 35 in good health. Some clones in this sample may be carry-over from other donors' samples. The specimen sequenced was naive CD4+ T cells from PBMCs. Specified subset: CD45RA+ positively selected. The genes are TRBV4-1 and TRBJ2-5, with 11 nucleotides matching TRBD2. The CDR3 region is CASSPGTSGQETQYF. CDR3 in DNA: TGCGCCAGCAGCCCCGGGACTAGCGGCCAAGAGACCCAGTACTTC.